These T cell receptor beta chains were read from a single sample in a study of T cells in Graves' hyperthyroidism and ophthalmopathy. TCRdb used MiXCR to reprocess the multiplex PCR reads, holding one entry per CDR3 protein. The sample lists about 400,000 distinct CDR3 sequences, about 13% occurring once. Sequenced material: blood. All receptors derive from a woman younger than 35 with Graves' hyperthyroidism. Each CDR3 is given with its conserved first and last residue. D genes are given only for firm matches. Only some rows state a clone size, as once, few, many or a class for expanded clones.

j_call: TRBJ2-7
d_call: .
clone_size: .
v_call: TRBV5-1
cdr3_aa: CASSMQTGFTYEQYF
cdr3_nt: TGCGCCAGCAGCATGCAGACAGGTTTTACCTACGAGCAGTACTTC

j_call: TRBJ1-2
d_call: .
clone_size: many
v_call: TRBV18
cdr3_aa: CASSPQYGYTF
cdr3_nt: TGTGCCAGCTCACCTCAGTATGGCTACACCTTC

j_call: TRBJ2-5
d_call: TRBD1
clone_size: .
v_call: TRBV7-6
cdr3_aa: CASSSGTGSRETQYF
cdr3_nt: TGTGCCAGCAGCTCAGGGACAGGGAGCCGGGAGACCCAGTACTTC

j_call: TRBJ2-1
d_call: TRBD2
clone_size: few
v_call: TRBV11-2
cdr3_aa: CASSSPSGPYNEQFF
cdr3_nt: TGTGCCAGCAGCTCCCCTAGCGGCCCCTACAATGAGCAGTTCTTC

j_call: TRBJ1-4
d_call: .
clone_size: .
v_call: TRBV19
cdr3_aa: CASKLQGSTNEKLFF
cdr3_nt: TGTGCCAGTAAGCTACAGGGTTCAACTAATGAAAAACTGTTTTTT

j_call: TRBJ2-4
d_call: .
clone_size: .
v_call: TRBV4-2
cdr3_aa: CASSQVSGGGKNIQYF
cdr3_nt: TGTGCCAGCAGCCAAGTTAGCGGCGGTGGCAAAAACATTCAGTACTTC

j_call: TRBJ1-2
d_call: .
clone_size: many
v_call: TRBV28
cdr3_aa: CASSLADLYGYTF
cdr3_nt: TGTGCCAGCAGTTTAGCGGATCTCTATGGCTACACCTTC

j_call: TRBJ1-2
d_call: TRBD1
clone_size: many
v_call: TRBV6-1
cdr3_aa: CASSQPSRTGNGYTF
cdr3_nt: TGTGCCAGCAGTCAACCCTCCAGGACAGGGAATGGCTACACCTTC

j_call: TRBJ2-3
d_call: TRBD2
clone_size: many
v_call: TRBV11-2
cdr3_aa: CASSLDHLAGIGTQYF
cdr3_nt: TGTGCCAGCAGCTTAGATCATCTAGCGGGAATTGGTACGCAGTATTTT

j_call: TRBJ2-5
d_call: .
clone_size: .
v_call: TRBV4-1
cdr3_aa: CASSQEEGSLQETQYF
cdr3_nt: TGCGCCAGCAGCCAAGAAGAGGGGTCCCTGCAAGAGACCCAGTACTTC

j_call: TRBJ2-1
d_call: .
clone_size: .
v_call: TRBV4-3
cdr3_aa: CASSQGGKGDRHNEQFF
cdr3_nt: TGCGCCAGCAGCCAAGGAGGGAAGGGGGATAGACACAATGAGCAGTTCTTC

j_call: TRBJ1-3
d_call: .
clone_size: .
v_call: TRBV7-9
cdr3_aa: CVGRRSSGNTIYF
cdr3_nt: TGTGTTGGCCGGCGCAGCTCTGGAAACACCATATATTTT

j_call: TRBJ2-5
d_call: .
clone_size: many
v_call: TRBV7-8
cdr3_aa: CASSLVPRGVRAREETQYF
cdr3_nt: TGTGCCAGCAGCTTAGTACCCAGGGGCGTGAGGGCTCGGGAGGAGACCCAGTACTTC

j_call: TRBJ2-1
d_call: TRBD2
clone_size: many
v_call: TRBV19
cdr3_aa: CASSDPGLAGNEQFF
cdr3_nt: TGTGCCAGTAGTGATCCGGGACTAGCGGGTAATGAGCAGTTCTTC

j_call: TRBJ1-4
d_call: TRBD1
clone_size: many
v_call: TRBV7-8
cdr3_aa: CASSLGQGLKGEKLFF
cdr3_nt: TGTGCCAGCAGCTTGGGACAGGGGCTTAAAGGTGAAAAACTGTTTTTT

j_call: TRBJ1-2
d_call: .
clone_size: few
v_call: TRBV14
cdr3_aa: CASSQGRDYGYTF
cdr3_nt: TGTGCCAGCAGCCAGGGGAGAGACTATGGCTACACCTTC

j_call: TRBJ1-5
d_call: TRBD1
clone_size: many
v_call: TRBV20-1
cdr3_aa: CSARTGGHQPQHF
cdr3_nt: TGCAGTGCTAGGACAGGGGGCCATCAGCCCCAGCATTTT

j_call: TRBJ1-4
d_call: TRBD1
clone_size: few
v_call: TRBV6-1
cdr3_aa: CASTLTRGGNEKLFF
cdr3_nt: TGTGCCAGCACCTTGACCAGGGGGGGAAATGAAAAACTGTTTTTT

j_call: TRBJ2-5
d_call: TRBD1
clone_size: many
v_call: TRBV28
cdr3_aa: CASSSLGQGQETQYF
cdr3_nt: TGTGCCAGCAGCTCCCTGGGACAGGGACAAGAGACCCAGTACTTC

j_call: TRBJ2-1
d_call: TRBD2
clone_size: many
v_call: TRBV29-1
cdr3_aa: CSVEDLGASGTYNEQFF
cdr3_nt: TGCAGCGTTGAAGATCTTGGGGCTAGCGGGACCTACAATGAGCAGTTCTTC

j_call: TRBJ1-2
d_call: .
clone_size: many
v_call: TRBV28
cdr3_aa: CASTAAPARFGYTF
cdr3_nt: TGTGCCAGCACTGCAGCGCCAGCGAGGTTTGGCTACACCTTC

j_call: TRBJ2-2
d_call: .
clone_size: many
v_call: TRBV20-1
cdr3_aa: CSVRPKGVSVHTGELFF
cdr3_nt: TGCAGTGTACGACCCAAGGGTGTTAGCGTTCACACCGGGGAGCTGTTTTTT

j_call: TRBJ1-5
d_call: .
clone_size: many
v_call: TRBV27
cdr3_aa: CASSSWGNQPQHF
cdr3_nt: TGTGCCAGCAGTTCCTGGGGCAATCAGCCCCAGCATTTT

j_call: TRBJ2-7
d_call: TRBD2
clone_size: many
v_call: TRBV11-2
cdr3_aa: CASSLPSAGDAYEQYF
cdr3_nt: TGTGCCAGCAGCTTACCCTCGGCGGGGGACGCCTACGAGCAGTACTTC

j_call: TRBJ2-5
d_call: .
clone_size: many
v_call: TRBV11-3
cdr3_aa: CASSRGGSETQYF
cdr3_nt: TGTGCCAGCAGCCGGGGAGGATCAGAGACCCAGTACTTC

j_call: TRBJ2-7
d_call: TRBD1
clone_size: many
v_call: TRBV28
cdr3_aa: CASSSRDRVSYEQYF
cdr3_nt: TGTGCCAGCAGTTCTCGGGACAGGGTGTCCTACGAGCAGTACTTC

j_call: TRBJ1-1
d_call: .
clone_size: many
v_call: TRBV20-1
cdr3_aa: CSAKRGGEAFF
cdr3_nt: TGCAGTGCCAAGCGGGGAGGTGAAGCTTTCTTT

j_call: TRBJ2-7
d_call: TRBD1
clone_size: .
v_call: TRBV20-1
cdr3_aa: CSARDQGASGEQYF
cdr3_nt: TGCAGTGCTAGGGACCAGGGGGCTAGTGGCGAGCAGTACTTC

j_call: TRBJ1-1
d_call: .
clone_size: many
v_call: TRBV5-1
cdr3_aa: CASSGGPGGAGTEAFF
cdr3_nt: TGCGCCAGCAGCGGGGGTCCCGGGGGCGCCGGCACTGAAGCTTTCTTT

j_call: TRBJ2-7
d_call: TRBD1
clone_size: .
v_call: TRBV27
cdr3_aa: CASRTGGGSYEQYF
cdr3_nt: TGTGCCAGCCGTACAGGGGGTGGCTCCTACGAGCAGTACTTC

j_call: TRBJ1-2
d_call: .
clone_size: many
v_call: TRBV7-2
cdr3_aa: CASSLALSVNITF
cdr3_nt: TGTGCCAGCAGCTTAGCCCTGAGCGTAAACATCACCTTC

j_call: TRBJ2-1
d_call: TRBD2
clone_size: .
v_call: TRBV27
cdr3_aa: CASTPSGRSSYNEQFF
cdr3_nt: TGTGCCAGCACTCCTAGCGGGAGGAGCTCCTACAATGAGCAGTTCTTC

j_call: TRBJ1-4
d_call: .
clone_size: .
v_call: TRBV20-1
cdr3_aa: CSARQGSEKLFF
cdr3_nt: TGCAGTGCTAGACAGGGAAGTGAAAAACTGTTTTTT

j_call: TRBJ2-3
d_call: .
clone_size: .
v_call: TRBV7-9
cdr3_aa: CASSGKRGADSSTDTQYF
cdr3_nt: TGTGCCAGCAGCGGAAAAAGGGGCGCGGATTCTAGCACAGATACGCAGTATTTT

j_call: TRBJ2-2
d_call: .
clone_size: many
v_call: TRBV9
cdr3_aa: CASRNSNTGELFF
cdr3_nt: TGTGCCAGCAGAAACTCGAACACCGGGGAGCTGTTTTTT

j_call: TRBJ2-3
d_call: .
clone_size: many
v_call: TRBV5-1
cdr3_aa: CASRAMRSGADTQYF
cdr3_nt: TGCGCCAGCAGGGCGATGAGGAGCGGAGCAGATACGCAGTATTTT

j_call: TRBJ2-4
d_call: .
clone_size: many
v_call: TRBV12-3/TRBV12-4
cdr3_aa: CASSLGNIQYF
cdr3_nt: TGTGCCAGCAGTTTGGGTAACATTCAGTACTTC

j_call: TRBJ2-7
d_call: .
clone_size: many
v_call: TRBV27
cdr3_aa: CASRLAGSVGEQYF
cdr3_nt: TGTGCCAGCAGGCTAGCAGGGAGCGTCGGCGAGCAGTACTTC

j_call: TRBJ1-5
d_call: .
clone_size: .
v_call: TRBV28
cdr3_aa: CASSLDPGTKQPQHF
cdr3_nt: TGTGCCAGCAGCCTAGACCCCGGGACAAAACAGCCCCAGCATTTT

j_call: TRBJ1-1
d_call: .
clone_size: many
v_call: TRBV3-1
cdr3_aa: CASSHRLTEAFF
cdr3_nt: TGTGCCAGCAGCCACAGACTGACGGAAGCTTTCTTT

j_call: TRBJ2-5
d_call: .
clone_size: few
v_call: TRBV4-1
cdr3_aa: CASSQRGAGETQYF
cdr3_nt: TGCGCCAGCAGCCAACGAGGGGCGGGGGAGACCCAGTACTTC

j_call: TRBJ1-1
d_call: .
clone_size: few
v_call: TRBV5-8
cdr3_aa: CASSLGGPHMNTEAFF
cdr3_nt: TGTGCCAGCAGCTTGGGGGGACCCCATATGAACACTGAAGCTTTCTTT

j_call: TRBJ1-6
d_call: TRBD1
clone_size: many
v_call: TRBV7-8
cdr3_aa: CASRLTGGSYNSPLHF
cdr3_nt: TGTGCCAGCAGACTAACAGGGGGCTCCTATAATTCACCCCTCCACTTT

j_call: TRBJ2-1
d_call: .
clone_size: many
v_call: TRBV3-1
cdr3_aa: CASSQVTFNEQFF
cdr3_nt: TGTGCCAGCAGCCAAGTAACCTTTAATGAGCAGTTCTTC

j_call: TRBJ2-1
d_call: TRBD2
clone_size: many
v_call: TRBV7-2
cdr3_aa: CASSTVASGGAGQFF
cdr3_nt: TGTGCCAGCAGCACAGTGGCTAGCGGGGGGGCAGGGCAGTTCTTC